Below are 19 T cell receptor beta chains sequenced from a single sample in a study of vaccination and CD4 T cells after COVID-19. Cultured CD4+ T cells had their DNA profiled by the Oncomine TCR Beta short-read assay. TCRdb ran MiXCR on the PCR reads and lists one entry per CDR3 protein. The sample contains about 7,800 distinct CDR3 sequences, approximately 59% of which appear only once. Stated treatment: approximately 11-day PBMC culture with coronavirus spike peptide pools or control peptides (ViraFEST assay). The antigens for these receptors are not known. Sequenced: CD4+ T cells from blood, cultured in vitro. The receptors stem from a human donor who had recovered from COVID-19.

This clonotype is categorized as medium-sized. The chain is built from TRBV18 and TRBJ2-7; a weak D match, TRBD2 (6 bases). V dropped 0 bases and J dropped 5 bases, with 11 bases sitting between them. The CDR3 has 14 amino acids. Germline V lookup: CDR1 KGHSH, CDR2 LQKENI. CDR3 sequence: CASSPPLAQDEQYF. CDR3 DNA: TGTGCCAGCTCACCACCACTAGCCCAGGACGAGCAGTACTTC.

The chain couples TRBV11-3 to TRBJ2-1; TRBD2 aligns across 13 bases. In germline, CDR1 is SGHNT, CDR2 YENEEA. Unmatched junction bases numbered 3, after V lost 4 bases and J lost 0 bases. The CDR3 consists of 17 residues. The chain's CDR3 is CASSSTSGGSSYNEQFF. CDR3 in DNA: TGTGCCAGCAGCTCGACTAGCGGGGGGAGCTCCTACAATGAGCAGTTCTTC.

The chain's CDR3 is CASRNLNTEAFF. As DNA, the CDR3 is TGTGCCAGTAGAAACCTAAACACTGAAGCTTTCTTT. V and J are TRBV6-1 and TRBJ1-1; D gene uncertain. The CDR3 is 12 amino acids. Trimming removed 9 bases at V and 2 bases at J, with 10 bases between. Germline V gene lookup returns CDR1 MNHNS and CDR2 SASEGT.

V usage is TRBV6-1 and J usage is TRBJ1-1; tentatively, D is TRBD1 (5 bases). Trimming shortened V by 3 bases and J by 6 bases, and 20 bases separated the two germline ends. CDR1 is MNHNS and CDR2 is SASEGT in the germline V gene. The CDR3 contains 16 residues. The CDR3 sequence: CASSDERRQGGAEAFF. The CDR3 DNA reads as TGTGCCAGCAGTGACGAGCGGAGGCAGGGTGGCGCTGAAGCTTTCTTT.

This clonotype has more than one count but fewer than ten. V and J are TRBV7-9 and TRBJ1-2; D uncertain. Per the germline V gene, CDR1 is SEHNR and CDR2 is FQNEAQ (reference sequence). Trimming removed 3 bases at V and 0 bases at J, with 11 bases between. CDR3 length: 15 amino acids. The CDR3 nucleotides read TGTGCCAGCAGCTTTTTTCGGAGTTCTAACTATGGCTACACCTTC. Amino acids: CASSFFRSSNYGYTF.

The rearrangement uses TRBV6-1 and TRBJ2-3, with D possibly matching TRBD2 (5 bases). The CDR3 has 15 residues. In germline, CDR1 is MNHNS, CDR2 SASEGT. Between the trimmed V and J ends, which lost 6 bases and 2 bases, there was a span of 15 bases. CDR3 residues: CASRPDREATDTQYF. The CDR3 DNA reads TGTGCCAGCAGACCCGACCGGGAAGCCACAGATACGCAGTATTTT.

This chain joins TRBV6-1 and TRBJ2-5, with D possibly TRBD2 on 6 matching bases. This CDR3 has 17 amino acids. Germline V gene lookup returns CDR1 MNHNS and CDR2 SASEGT. V gave up 3 bases and J gave up 1 base, with 18 bases separating them. In DNA, the CDR3 is TGTGCCAGCAGTGACCCGGGGCATAGGAGGGTCCAAGAGACCCAGTACTTC. Translating gives CASSDPGHRRVQETQYF.

This clonotype has only a few counts. The chain recombines TRBV7-8 with TRBJ1-6; D ambiguous. This CDR3 has 13 amino acids. Germline lookup yields CDR1 SGHVS and CDR2 FQNEAQ. Deletions cut 0 bases from V and 7 bases from J, with 4 bases between. The CDR3 DNA reads TGTGCCAGCAGCTTAGCCGACAATTCACCCCTCCACTTT. Its protein is CASSLADNSPLHF.

J is TRBJ2-1 and V is TRBV7-9; no definite D call. The germline V and J ends were trimmed by 0 bases and 0 bases, with 15 bases remaining between them. CDR3 length: 18 residues. Germline CDR1 is SEHNR and CDR2 is FQNEAQ (reference sequence). CDR3 region: CASSLANLGWSSYNEQFF. CDR3 sequence (DNA): TGTGCCAGCAGCTTAGCTAATTTGGGCTGGAGCTCCTACAATGAGCAGTTCTTC.

This chain links TRBV5-1 with TRBJ2-7; 13 bases are a match to TRBD2. V lost 0 bases to trimming and J lost 7 bases; unmatched junction nucleotides: 1. The germline V gene has CDR1 SGHRS and CDR2 YFSETQ. The CDR3 runs 14 residues. Written as DNA, the CDR3 is TGCGCCAGCAGCTTGGGGGGACTAGCGGGGGAGCAGTACTTC. Translating gives CASSLGGLAGEQYF.

The V call is TRBV19, the J call TRBJ2-7; no definite D call. Germline loops: CDR1 LNHDA, CDR2 SQIVND (reference sequence). The CDR3 spans 12 residues. With 2 bases removed from V and 6 bases from J, the gap between germline ends came to 8 bases. The DNA of the CDR3 is TGTGCCAGTAGTATATCAACGTCCGAGCAGTACTTC. Protein product: CASSISTSEQYF.

The V call is TRBV2, the J call TRBJ1-5, with 9 positions matching TRBD1. J gave up 1 base and V 5 bases, and 3 bases lay outside the gene matches. This CDR3 has 15 amino acids. Germline-derived CDR1 and CDR2 are SNHLY and FYNNEI. The CDR3 DNA is TGTGCCAGCAGTTGGGGACAGGGCAGCAATCAGCCCCAGCATTTT. Translating it yields CASSWGQGSNQPQHF.

The chain couples TRBV6-1 to TRBJ2-1; D not resolved. Looked up from germline, CDR1 is MNHNS and CDR2 is SASEGT. The V end lost 6 bases, the J end lost 0 bases, and 12 bases lay between the germline ends. This CDR3 contains 15 residues. CDR3 DNA: TGTGCCAGCAGCACCTATTTAAACTCCTACAATGAGCAGTTCTTC. Translating it yields CASSTYLNSYNEQFF.

This clonotype turned up a few times. This sequence joins TRBV27 and TRBJ1-5; 12 bases are a match to TRBD1. CDR3 length: 17 residues. Germline V gene lookup returns CDR1 MNHEY and CDR2 SMNVEV (reference sequence). The trim removed 6 bases at V and 5 bases at J, leaving 11 bases unmatched. CDR3 DNA sequence: TGTGCCAGCAGCCTACTGGGACAGGGGGCTCTAGATCAGCCCCAGCATTTT. Translating gives CASSLLGQGALDQPQHF.

This clonotype has only a few counts. V is TRBV20-1 and J is TRBJ2-7; 9 bases line up with TRBD1. V shed 2 bases, J shed 3 bases, and the junction held 5 bases outside the gene matches. CDR3 length: 14 amino acids. Germline CDR1 DFQATT, CDR2 SNEGSKA (reference sequence). Here the CDR3 DNA reads TGCAGTGCTAGAAAGACAGGGGGGGTCTACGAGCAGTACTTC. This gives the protein CSARKTGGVYEQYF.

This rearrangement joins TRBV18 to TRBJ1-5; TRBD1 aligns across 11 bases. Per the germline V gene, CDR1 is KGHSH and CDR2 is LQKENI. CDR3 length: 15 residues. The trim removed 4 bases at V and 5 bases at J, leaving 4 bases unmatched. CDR3 in amino acids: CASSRDRGLDQPQHF. In DNA, the CDR3 is TGTGCCAGCTCACGGGACAGGGGGTTGGATCAGCCCCAGCATTTT.

This chain connects TRBV6-1 to TRBJ2-1; D could derive from TRBD1 or TRBD2 (5 bases each). The length of the CDR3 is 15 residues. Trimming stripped 6 bases from V and 2 bases from J, with 14 bases between. Germline V gives CDR1 MNHNS, CDR2 SASEGT. CDR3 sequence reads: CASSSGQGTYNEQFF. DNA of the CDR3: TGTGCCAGCAGCTCGGGGCAGGGCACCTACAATGAGCAGTTCTTC.

The chain links TRBV6-5 to TRBJ2-3; 7 bases are shared with TRBD1. The junction had 7 bases not matched to a gene; V was cut back by 4 bases and J by 3 bases. This CDR3 contains 15 residues. Germline-derived CDR1 and CDR2 are MNHEY and SVGAGI. CDR3 coding DNA: TGTGCCAGCAGTTTACGACAGGGCCGGACAGATACGCAGTATTTT. It codes for CASSLRQGRTDTQYF.

This clonotype has more than one count but fewer than ten. This sequence joins TRBV11-2 and TRBJ1-5; the D is unclear. The CDR3 is 15 amino acids. Germline CDR1 and CDR2: SGHAT and FQNNGV. V was cut by 4 bases and J by 0 bases, with 10 bases left in between. The CDR3 DNA is TGTGCCAGCAGCTCGGACTCCTTTAGCAATCAGCCCCAGCATTTT. Translation: CASSSDSFSNQPQHF.